The T cell receptor (beta chain) described here comes from a study of T cell responses to AZD1222 COVID-19 vaccine. Study context: Investigators merged groups given second doses at roughly 4 or roughly 12 weeks. Study outcomes and limitations: Every sample of the repertoires postdated the peak T cell response.

With regard to this clone: Its matching antigen is unknown.

Assay: immunoSEQ multiplex PCR; the TCRdb copy retains only in-frame clones and omits some. Here the sample spans 150,000 to 200,000 clones, approximately 90% being singletons. Trimming pared 3 bases from V and 7 bases from J, leaving 15 bases between. The CDR3 loop spans 14 amino acids. Germline V lookup: CDR1 MNHEY, CDR2 SMNVEV (reference sequence). The sequencing here drew on peripheral blood, taken on day 0 of AZD1222 vaccination. The receptor was derived from an adult in good health. The chain uses TRBV27 and TRBJ1-2; a possible D gene is TRBD1 (5 bases). In DNA form, the CDR3 reads TGTGCCAGCAGTTTCATTGGGGGATACTCTGGCTACACCTTC. Its protein product is CASSFIGGYSGYTF.